These 26 T cell receptor beta chains were sequenced from one sample in a study of regulatory T cells in long-lasting Graves disease. Described time point: persistent/refractory GD, antithyroid drugs over 5 years with positive TRAb. The TCR library was made from RNA extracted from PBMCs. HTBI primers from iRepertoire and Arm-PCR of CDR3 regions yielded the TCR beta libraries. In TCRdb, the multiplex PCR reads were re-called with MiXCR into one record per CDR3 protein. The sample yields about 430,000 distinct CDR3 sequences, under 25% seen once. The sequenced sample was peripheral blood mononuclear cells (PBMCs), obtained when the disease was refractory, from a patient treated with antithyroid drugs. The receptors derive from a female donor with Graves disease.

V and J are TRBV7-9 and TRBJ2-7; D unclear. Trimming took 5 bases from V and 7 from J, leaving 18 bases between them. The CDR3 runs to 14 residues. Germline V gives CDR1 SEHNR, CDR2 FQNEAQ (reference sequence). CDR3 nucleotides: TGTGCCAGCAGCCCTCCCTCCTCTCTTCGAGAGCAGTACTTC. Amino acid sequence: CASSPPSSLREQYF.

In the case of this clonotype: It is likely a read error, because the conserved phenylalanine at the end of the CDR3 is missing. The gene calls are TRBV19 and TRBJ1-1; D ambiguous. This CDR3 region has 14 residues. Germline CDR1 and CDR2: LNHDA and SQIVND (reference sequence). V was trimmed by 7 bases and J by 7 bases, leaving 19 bases between them. DNA of the CDR3: TGTGCCAGTACCGATCACCGGAGAATATTTGAAGCTTTCTCT. This sequence encodes CASTDHRRIFEAFS.

This clonotype was detected many times. The J gene is TRBJ2-7, the V gene TRBV7-8, with D perhaps assigned TRBD1 or TRBD2 (5 bases each). V lost 0 bases and J 4 bases, leaving 16 bases between the germline ends. The CDR3 runs 16 residues. The germline V gene has CDR1 SGHVS and CDR2 FQNEAQ. CDR3 in amino acids: CASSLANGAQRYEQYF. CDR3 nucleotides: TGTGCCAGCAGCTTAGCGAATGGGGCGCAGCGGTACGAGCAGTACTTC.

This clonotype was counted between two and nine times. The chain uses TRBV5-6 and TRBJ2-5; D possibly matches TRBD1 or TRBD2 (5 bases each). Trimming cost V 0 bases and J 10 bases, with 10 bases left between them. The CDR3 is 12 amino acids. Germline V lookup: CDR1 SGHDT, CDR2 YYEEEE. DNA of the CDR3: TGTGCCAGCAGCTTGGGGAGTGGGGGCCAGTACTTC. Amino acids: CASSLGSGGQYF.

V gene TRBV9 combines with J gene TRBJ1-4; TRBD1 aligns across 7 bases. This CDR3 is 17 amino acids long. V lost 0 bases and J lost 0; bases outside the gene matches: 5. CDR1 is SGDLS, CDR2 YYNGEE, per germline. CDR3 region: CASSVGGTVPTNEKLFF. Written as DNA, the CDR3 is TGTGCCAGCAGCGTAGGAGGGACAGTTCCAACTAATGAAAAACTGTTTTTT.

To note about this clonotype: An end of the junction does not agree with germline; a read error may underlie this. The rearrangement uses TRBV7-2 and TRBJ2-7; 12 nucleotides line up with TRBD2. Germline V CDR1 and CDR2: SGHTA, FQGNSA. This CDR3 is 14 amino acids long. CDR3: CAGSQTSGSYEQYF. CDR3 sequence (DNA): TGTGCCGGCAGCCAGACTAGCGGGAGCTACGAGCAGTACTTC.

This clonotype was counted between two and nine times. V gene TRBV19 combines with J gene TRBJ2-4; no firm D call. CDR1 is LNHDA and CDR2 is SQIVND in the germline V gene (reference sequence). Trimming left V 5 bases short and J 0 bases short, with 11 bases between. The CDR3 extends over 15 amino acids. In DNA, the CDR3 is TGTGCCAGTAGTGCGACGGTGCTAGCCAAAAACATTCAGTACTTC. Protein: CASSATVLAKNIQYF. Combining the CDR3 with reference TRBV19 and TRBJ2-4 gives the whole variable domain DGGITQSPKYLFRKEGQNVTLSCEQNLNHDAMYWYRQDPGQGLRLIYYSQIVNDFQKGDIAEGYSVSREKKESFPLTVTSAQKNPTAFYLCASSATVLAKNIQYFGAGTRLSVL.

The chain uses TRBV7-9 and TRBJ2-7; the D call may be TRBD1 or TRBD2 (6 bases each). This CDR3 contains 15 residues. Per germline, CDR1 SEHNR and CDR2 FQNEAQ (reference sequence). Trimming pared 1 base from V and 9 bases from J, leaving 19 bases between. The CDR3 here is CASSLGGGLPTTQYF. CDR3 in DNA: TGTGCCAGCAGCTTAGGAGGGGGGTTACCTACGACGCAGTACTTC.

This clonotype has a count of ten or more. V is TRBV12-3 or TRBV12-4 and J is TRBJ1-2; D might be TRBD1 (6 bases). This CDR3 comprises 17 residues. V was clipped by 8 bases and J by 4 bases, with 26 bases between them. This chain's CDR3 is CASSRTLGQNLLYGYTF. For the CDR3, the DNA is TGTGCCAGCTCCCGAACCTTGGGACAAAATTTACTCTATGGCTACACCTTC.

In regard to this clonotype: The likely explanation is a read error, given a far larger clone one base away. V and J are TRBV6-9 and TRBJ2-2, with D unclear. Germline assignment: CDR1 MNHGY and CDR2 SVAAGI. The CDR3 consists of 11 residues. This chain's CDR3 is CASSYTRELFF. The CDR3 coding sequence is TGTGCCAGCAGTTACACCCGGGAGCTGTTTTTT.

In its sample, this clonotype was seen many times. The rearrangement uses TRBV28 and TRBJ1-2; the D is unclear. The CDR3 loop spans 12 amino acids. From germline, CDR1 is MDHEN and CDR2 SYDVKM. V gave up 6 bases and J gave up 4 bases, with 9 bases separating them. The CDR3 bases are TGTGCCAGCAGCCAGACCGTCTATGGCTACACCTTC. Protein: CASSQTVYGYTF.

This clonotype was seen ten or more times. The genes are TRBV3-1 and TRBJ2-7, with D perhaps TRBD2 (5 bases). With 0 bases removed from V and 5 bases from J, the gap between germline ends came to 14 bases. Germline CDR1 is LGHDT and CDR2 is YNNKEL (reference sequence). The CDR3 consists of 15 residues. The CDR3 reads CASSQEDGIVDEQYF. The CDR3 nucleotides are TGTGCCAGCAGCCAAGAGGACGGGATAGTTGACGAGCAGTACTTC.

V and J are TRBV7-2 and TRBJ2-1; 9 bases agree with TRBD2. From germline, CDR1 is SGHTA and CDR2 FQGNSA. CDR3 length: 16 residues. Germline trimming cut 5 bases from V and 0 bases from J; bases unmatched to any gene: 5. CDR3 nucleotides: TGTGCCAGCAGCAGCTTTAGCGGGAGCTCCTACAATGAGCAGTTCTTC. Translated: CASSSFSGSSYNEQFF.

This clonotype was counted ten times or more. The V call is TRBV2, the J call TRBJ2-1; D may correspond to TRBD1 or TRBD2 (5 bases each). This CDR3 is built from 15 residues. The ends were cut back, 5 bases at V and 9 bases at J, with 20 bases in the middle. Germline lookup yields CDR1 SNHLY and CDR2 FYNNEI. Here the CDR3 DNA reads TGTGCCAGCAGTCAACTAGGAAAAGGTGGGGGTGAGCAGTTCTTC. It codes for CASSQLGKGGGEQFF.

As regards this clonotype: The junction departs from the called germline gene at one end, perhaps through a read error. The J gene is TRBJ1-6, the V gene TRBV2, with D uncertain. The CDR3 consists of 14 residues. CDR1 is SNHLY, CDR2 FYNNEI, per germline. The CDR3 here is CASSPSSHNSPLHF. The CDR3 nucleotides read TGTGCCAGTTCCCCGAGCTCCCATAATTCACCCCTCCACTTT.

The chain couples TRBV5-6 to TRBJ2-7; 10 bases line up with TRBD1. CDR1 is SGHDT, CDR2 YYEEEE, per germline. There are 14 residues in the CDR3. The junction had 6 bases not matched to a gene; V was cut back by 3 bases and J by 6 bases. CDR3 sequence reads: CASSWGQGKLEQYF. The CDR3, as DNA: TGTGCCAGCAGCTGGGGACAGGGGAAGCTCGAGCAGTACTTC.

This clonotype was detected many times. The genes are TRBV6-5 and TRBJ1-2, with D maybe TRBD1 (5 bases). The CDR3 contains 14 residues. V was shortened by 0 bases and J by 7 bases, with 12 bases between the two germline ends. The germline gives CDR1 MNHEY, CDR2 SVGAGI. CDR3 sequence (DNA): TGTGCCAGCAGTTACTCGGGGGAAGGACGTGGCTACACCTTC. This gives the protein CASSYSGEGRGYTF.

With respect to this clonotype: Compared with germline, one end of the junction differs, possibly owing to a read error. The rearrangement joins TRBV28 to TRBJ2-5; perhaps TRBD2 as D (6 bases). The CDR3 has 15 amino acids. Germline lookup yields CDR1 MDHEN and CDR2 SYDVKM. CDR3 bases: TGTGCCATCAGTTACGGGGGTTGGAGAGAAGAGACCCAGTACTTC. Its translation: CAISYGGWREETQYF.

This clonotype was seen ten or more times. This chain joins TRBV6-1 and TRBJ1-2, with 12 bases identical to TRBD1. The CDR3 is 15 residues long. CDR1 and CDR2 from the germline V gene are MNHNS and SASEGT. The junction had 3 bases not matched to a gene; V was cut back by 0 bases and J by 7 bases. The CDR3 loop reads CASSEAGQGALGYTF. The CDR3 nucleotides are TGTGCCAGCAGTGAAGCGGGACAGGGGGCGCTTGGCTACACCTTC.

As for this clonotype: Given a much more abundant clone one base away, this may be a read error. The V and J genes are TRBV20-1 and TRBJ2-5, with 7 bases identical to TRBD2. This CDR3 comprises 16 residues. V gave up 7 bases and J gave up 9 bases; unmatched junction bases: 23. Per the germline V gene, CDR1 is DFQATT and CDR2 is SNEGSKA (reference sequence). CDR3 DNA sequence: TGCAGTGGCCGGGGGGAGGGAGGGCCTTTGAAGGAGGCCCAGTACTTC. Protein product: CSGRGEGGPLKEAQYF.

V usage is TRBV15 and J usage is TRBJ2-3; tentatively, D is TRBD2 (5 bases). The germline V and J ends were trimmed by 0 bases and 2 bases, with 18 bases remaining between them. CDR3 length: 18 residues. Germline V gene sequence: CDR1 LNHNV, CDR2 YYDKDF (reference sequence). DNA of the CDR3: TGTGCCACCAGCAGAGACCCGCCCCGCGCGGGCCCCACAGATACGCAGTATTTT. Amino acid sequence: CATSRDPPRAGPTDTQYF.

This clonotype was recorded many times. The chain employs TRBV11-3 and TRBJ2-7; 14 bases fit TRBD2. The V segment lost 5 bases and the J segment 5 bases; nucleotides outside the gene matches: 11. The CDR3 runs to 17 residues. CDR1 is SGHNT, CDR2 YENEEA, per germline. The CDR3, as DNA: TGTGCCAGCAGCCCGGGACTAGCGGGAGAGCTCAGAGACGAGCAGTACTTC. Residues: CASSPGLAGELRDEQYF.

The chain combines TRBV30 with TRBJ2-2, with no clear D. Trimming left V 4 bases short and J 8 bases short, with 23 bases between. There are 16 residues in the CDR3. Germline CDR1 and CDR2: GTSNPN and SVGIG (reference sequence). The CDR3 loop reads CAWNFQAMSLSGELFF. The CDR3 nucleotides are TGTGCCTGGAATTTTCAGGCCATGTCGTTGTCTGGGGAGCTGTTTTTT.

This clonotype was detected ten times or more. The chain links TRBV28 to TRBJ1-5, with 9 bases identical to TRBD1. Germline V gives CDR1 MDHEN, CDR2 SYDVKM. There are 15 residues in the CDR3. J was trimmed by 7 bases and V by 6 bases; bases with no gene match: 10. This CDR3 reads CASRNRDRASQPQHF. The CDR3 nucleotides read TGTGCCAGCAGAAACCGGGACAGGGCTAGCCAGCCCCAGCATTTT. Full variable domain (outside the CDR3, taken from reference TRBV28 and TRBJ1-5): DVKVTQSSRYLVKRTGEKVFLECVQDMDHENMFWYRQDPGLGLRLIYFSYDVKMKEKGDIPEGYSVSREKKERFSLILESASTNQTSMYLCASRNRDRASQPQHFGDGTRLSIL.

The rearrangement joins TRBV6-1 to TRBJ1-1, with TRBD1 matching 7 bases. J was trimmed by 2 bases and V by 6 bases; bases with no gene match: 6. The CDR3 runs 14 residues. Germline V gene data show CDR1 as MNHNS and CDR2 as SASEGT. The CDR3 is CASRPGTANTEAFF. DNA of the CDR3: TGTGCCAGCAGACCCGGGACAGCTAACACTGAAGCTTTCTTT.

In its sample, this clonotype was seen a few times. This sequence joins TRBV29-1 and TRBJ2-3; TRBD1 aligns across 7 bases. Trimming removed 5 bases from V and 2 bases from J; junction bases left unmatched: 10. Looked up from germline, CDR1 is SQVTM and CDR2 is ANQGSEA. This CDR3 region has 15 residues. The CDR3 nucleotides read TGCAGCGTTTCCCACCGGGACAGACTCACAGATACGCAGTATTTT. Protein product: CSVSHRDRLTDTQYF.